This is a list of T cell receptor beta chains from one sample in a study of T cells in Graves' hyperthyroidism and ophthalmopathy. Each CDR3 protein is one row after TCRdb ran MiXCR on the multiplex PCR reads. The sample has 450,000 to 600,000 distinct CDR3 sequences, 15% to 20% seen once. Sequenced sample: blood. These receptors were collected from a man between 40 and 49 years old with Graves' ophthalmopathy. CDR3s include the opening cysteine and the closing phenylalanine or tryptophan. Fields, in order: clone size, J gene, V gene, D gene, CDR3 DNA, CDR3 protein. D genes are given only for firm matches. Not every row has a clone size; where given, it reads once, few, many or a size class.

>few|TRBJ2-3|TRBV7-9|NA
TGTGCCAGCAGCTTGCGGTCTCACACAGATACGCAGTATTTT
CASSLRSHTDTQYF
>many|TRBJ2-7|TRBV18|NA
TGTGCCAGCTCACCATGGGACAACTCCTACGAGCAGTACTTC
CASSPWDNSYEQYF
>NA|TRBJ1-1|TRBV5-1|TRBD1
TGCGCCAGCAGCTTAGGAGGGGGCCTGGGCACTGAAGCTTTCTTT
CASSLGGGLGTEAFF
>NA|TRBJ2-5|TRBV20-1|TRBD2
TGCAGTGCTAGAGGAACAGCGGGAGGATCGGTAGAGACCCAGTACTTC
CSARGTAGGSVETQYF
>NA|TRBJ2-3|TRBV6-1|NA
TGTGCCAGCAGTGAAGCAGCGGGTTCGGATACGCAGTATTTT
CASSEAAGSDTQYF
>few|TRBJ1-2|TRBV5-4|NA
TGTGCCAGCAGCTTAATTTCCGGGACGGATGGCTACACCTTC
CASSLISGTDGYTF
>few|TRBJ2-2|TRBV9|TRBD1
TGTGCCAGCAGCGTGGGGACAGGGAAGGGTGCCGGGGAGCTGTTTTTT
CASSVGTGKGAGELFF
>NA|TRBJ2-7|TRBV6-1|TRBD2
TGTGCCAGCAGCCATCAGGCGGGAGGGCCAAAGCACGAGCAGTACTTC
CASSHQAGGPKHEQYF
>NA|TRBJ2-2|TRBV5-1|NA
TGCGCCAGCAGCTTGACTAGGCAGGCCGGGGAGCTGTTTTTT
CASSLTRQAGELFF
>few|TRBJ1-3|TRBV18|TRBD1
TGTGCCAGCTCAGCAGGACAGGGCTCTGGAAACACCATATATTTT
CASSAGQGSGNTIYF
>few|TRBJ2-3|TRBV30|NA
TGTGCCTGGAGTGTACGATCTGCAGGGGATAAGTATTTT
CAWSVRSAGDKYF